These 2 T cell receptor beta chains were all obtained from the same sample, sequenced in a study of T-cell reconstitution after alpha-beta-depleted transplantation in children. TCRbeta library preparation incorporated unique molecular identifiers. TCRdb re-called the PCR reads through MiXCR, storing one row per CDR3 protein. The repertoire holds hundreds of thousands of distinct CDR3 sequences, with roughly 10% as singletons. Here the sequenced sample was PBMCs, taken before TCRalphabeta/CD19-depleted stem cell transplant. All receptors derive from a child under two years old with acute myeloid leukemia, due to receive a stem cell transplant.

The chain couples TRBV15 to TRBJ2-1; no definite D call. Germline loops: CDR1 LNHNV, CDR2 YYDKDF (reference sequence). Trimming removed 6 bases at V and 7 bases at J, with 7 bases between. The CDR3 length is 11 residues. CDR3 bases: TGTGCCACCAGAGGGTTGAATGAGCAGTTCTTC. It is translated as CATRGLNEQFF.

This clonotype was seen repeatedly, ten times or more. The J gene is TRBJ1-4, the V gene TRBV19; a possible D gene is TRBD1 (6 bases). V was shortened by 9 bases and J by 8 bases, with 13 bases between the two germline ends. Per germline, CDR1 LNHDA and CDR2 SQIVND (reference sequence). The CDR3 is made up of 12 amino acids. As DNA, the CDR3 is TGTGCCAGCTTCGACAGGATAGAAAAACTGTTTTTT. As protein: CASFDRIEKLFF.